These T cell receptor beta chains were read from a single sample in a study of CD8 T cells in Susac syndrome. Using its own MiXCR run on the immunoSEQ multiplex PCR reads, TCRdb lists one record per CDR3 protein. This sample yields roughly 120,000 distinct CDR3 sequences, of which 90% to 95% are seen a single time; roughly 0.31% belongs to the top ten. Sequenced input: CD8+ T cells from PBMCs. These receptors originate from a human donor with multiple sclerosis. CDR3s include the opening cysteine and the closing phenylalanine or tryptophan. The D gene is left open where the match is weak. Not all rows give a size; the values are once, few, many and, for expanded clones, a class.

v_call: TRBV30; clone_size: NA; j_call: TRBJ1-5; d_call: TRBD1; cdr3_aa: CAWSVGGGNQPQHF; cdr3_nt: TGTGCCTGGAGTGTAGGGGGCGGCAATCAGCCCCAGCATTTT
v_call: TRBV12-3/TRBV12-4; clone_size: NA; j_call: TRBJ1-4; d_call: NA; cdr3_aa: CASSPTDGNEKLFF; cdr3_nt: TGTGCCAGCAGTCCCACCGACGGTAATGAAAAACTGTTTTTT
v_call: TRBV28; clone_size: once; j_call: TRBJ1-4; d_call: NA; cdr3_aa: CASSFRGGERINEKLFF; cdr3_nt: TGTGCCAGCAGTTTTAGGGGAGGAGAGAGGATTAATGAAAAACTGTTTTTT
v_call: TRBV7-9; clone_size: NA; j_call: TRBJ2-7; d_call: NA; cdr3_aa: CASSQGGVEQYF; cdr3_nt: TGTGCCAGCAGCCAAGGGGGGGTCGAGCAGTACTTC
v_call: TRBV11-2; clone_size: NA; j_call: TRBJ2-5; d_call: NA; cdr3_aa: CASSLGLRVGGETQYF; cdr3_nt: TGTGCCAGCAGCTTGGGACTCCGAGTGGGCGGGGAGACCCAGTACTTC
v_call: TRBV4-2; clone_size: NA; j_call: TRBJ1-1; d_call: NA; cdr3_aa: CASSQWSGAEAFF; cdr3_nt: TGTGCCAGCAGCCAATGGTCAGGGGCTGAAGCTTTCTTT
v_call: TRBV3-1; clone_size: NA; j_call: TRBJ1-2; d_call: TRBD1; cdr3_aa: CASSQVRTGDGYTF; cdr3_nt: TGTGCCAGCAGCCAAGTGCGTACAGGGGATGGCTACACCTTC
v_call: TRBV10-3; clone_size: NA; j_call: TRBJ2-1; d_call: NA; cdr3_aa: CAIRGVGVAYNEQFF; cdr3_nt: TGTGCCATCAGGGGCGTGGGAGTGGCCTACAATGAGCAGTTCTTC
v_call: TRBV18; clone_size: NA; j_call: TRBJ2-7; d_call: TRBD1; cdr3_aa: CASDRGDRGSYEQYF; cdr3_nt: TGTGCCAGTGACCGGGGGGACAGGGGCTCCTACGAGCAGTACTTC
v_call: TRBV7-2; clone_size: NA; j_call: TRBJ2-1; d_call: NA; cdr3_aa: CASSLDAGLSGNEQFF; cdr3_nt: TGTGCCAGCAGCTTAGATGCGGGCCTCTCCGGAAATGAGCAGTTCTTC
v_call: TRBV5-1; clone_size: NA; j_call: TRBJ1-4; d_call: NA; cdr3_aa: CASSLGQGMVTNEKLFF; cdr3_nt: TGCGCCAGCAGCTTGGGTCAGGGGATGGTAACTAATGAAAAACTGTTTTTT
v_call: TRBV5-1; clone_size: NA; j_call: TRBJ2-7; d_call: NA; cdr3_aa: CASSLMGNYEQYF; cdr3_nt: TGCGCCAGCAGCTTGATGGGAAACTACGAGCAGTACTTC
v_call: TRBV12-3/TRBV12-4; clone_size: once; j_call: TRBJ1-2; d_call: TRBD1; cdr3_aa: CASSFSLTGGDGYTF; cdr3_nt: TGTGCCAGCAGTTTTAGTCTGACAGGGGGCGATGGCTACACCTTC
v_call: TRBV9; clone_size: once; j_call: TRBJ1-5; d_call: NA; cdr3_aa: CASSTGDYQPQHF; cdr3_nt: TGTGCCAGCAGCACCGGGGACTATCAGCCCCAGCATTTT
v_call: TRBV7-7; clone_size: NA; j_call: TRBJ2-1; d_call: TRBD1; cdr3_aa: CASSQGQVNEQFF; cdr3_nt: TGTGCTAGCAGCCAGGGACAGGTCAATGAGCAGTTCTTC
v_call: TRBV2; clone_size: NA; j_call: TRBJ2-6; d_call: TRBD1; cdr3_aa: CASSAPRDRIRSGANVLTF; cdr3_nt: TGTGCCAGCAGCGCTCCGAGGGACAGGATTCGGTCTGGGGCCAACGTCCTGACTTTC
v_call: TRBV20-1; clone_size: NA; j_call: TRBJ2-3; d_call: TRBD2; cdr3_aa: CSARRLAGTQYF; cdr3_nt: TGCAGTGCTAGACGCCTAGCGGGGACGCAGTATTTT
v_call: TRBV18; clone_size: NA; j_call: TRBJ2-2; d_call: NA; cdr3_aa: CASSPPKTATGELFF; cdr3_nt: TGTGCCAGCTCACCACCGAAGACTGCTACCGGGGAGCTGTTTTTT
v_call: TRBV19; clone_size: NA; j_call: TRBJ2-3; d_call: TRBD1; cdr3_aa: CASTLGQGFTDTQYF; cdr3_nt: TGTGCCAGTACCCTAGGACAGGGCTTCACAGATACGCAGTATTTT
v_call: TRBV5-6; clone_size: NA; j_call: TRBJ2-7; d_call: NA; cdr3_aa: CASSRDWGSYEQYF; cdr3_nt: TGTGCCAGCAGCCGTGACTGGGGCTCCTACGAGCAGTACTTC
v_call: TRBV6-5; clone_size: NA; j_call: TRBJ2-5; d_call: TRBD2; cdr3_aa: CASSYRTSGRETQYF; cdr3_nt: TGTGCCAGCAGTTACCGAACTAGCGGTCGGGAGACCCAGTACTTC
v_call: TRBV10-1; clone_size: NA; j_call: TRBJ2-7; d_call: NA; cdr3_aa: CASSPGHSYEQYF; cdr3_nt: TGCGCCAGCAGTCCTGGACACTCCTACGAGCAGTACTTC
v_call: TRBV27; clone_size: NA; j_call: TRBJ2-1; d_call: NA; cdr3_aa: CASGDSYNEQFF; cdr3_nt: TGTGCCAGCGGAGACTCCTACAATGAGCAGTTCTTC
v_call: TRBV9; clone_size: NA; j_call: TRBJ2-1; d_call: TRBD1; cdr3_aa: CASSIRDRESNEQFF; cdr3_nt: TGTGCCAGCAGCATCCGGGACAGAGAAAGCAATGAGCAGTTCTTC
v_call: TRBV10-3; clone_size: NA; j_call: TRBJ2-7; d_call: NA; cdr3_aa: CAISEVTATYEQYF; cdr3_nt: TGTGCCATCAGTGAGGTGACAGCGACCTACGAGCAGTACTTC
v_call: TRBV6-2/TRBV6-3; clone_size: NA; j_call: TRBJ1-5; d_call: TRBD1; cdr3_aa: CASSMDRSNQPQHF; cdr3_nt: TGTGCCAGCAGTATGGACAGGTCCAATCAGCCCCAGCATTTT
v_call: TRBV20-1; clone_size: NA; j_call: TRBJ1-5; d_call: NA; cdr3_aa: CSARERTASQPQHF; cdr3_nt: TGCAGTGCTAGAGAGAGGACGGCTAGTCAGCCCCAGCATTTT
v_call: TRBV12-3/TRBV12-4; clone_size: NA; j_call: TRBJ2-1; d_call: NA; cdr3_aa: CASKFSYNEQFF; cdr3_nt: TGTGCCAGCAAATTCAGTTACAATGAGCAGTTCTTC
v_call: TRBV15; clone_size: NA; j_call: TRBJ2-2; d_call: TRBD1; cdr3_aa: CATRAGSTGWRGELFF; cdr3_nt: TGTGCCACCAGAGCCGGGTCGACAGGGTGGCGCGGGGAGCTGTTTTTT
v_call: TRBV6-4; clone_size: NA; j_call: TRBJ1-2; d_call: NA; cdr3_aa: CARPQKDRYGYTF; cdr3_nt: TGTGCCAGACCGCAGAAGGACAGATATGGCTACACCTTC
v_call: TRBV28; clone_size: NA; j_call: TRBJ1-3; d_call: NA; cdr3_aa: CASSLRAGGNTIYF; cdr3_nt: TGTGCCAGCAGTCTGCGGGCAGGGGGAAACACCATATATTTT